The 14 T cell receptor beta chains reported below all come from one sample, sequenced in a study of blood T cell repertoires in COVID-19. Clones were read by immunoSEQ multiplex PCR, and TCRdb kept only the in-frame ones, dropping some. The sample contains approximately 290,000 clones, 70% to 90% of which appear only once. The sample comprised peripheral blood. These receptors all stem from a human donor with COVID-19, enrolled during active disease. The donor label of this sample is uncertain.

The V gene is TRBV28, the J gene TRBJ2-1; TRBD2 aligns across 11 bases. V shed 6 bases, J shed 2 bases, and the junction held 6 bases outside the gene matches. This CDR3 is built from 16 residues. Germline CDR1 MDHEN, CDR2 SYDVKM. The CDR3 DNA follows: TGTGCCAGCAGCCGAATAGCGGGAGGGCCCTACAATGAGCAGTTCTTC. This gives the protein CASSRIAGGPYNEQFF.

V gene TRBV6-5 combines with J gene TRBJ1-2; D uncertain. The CDR3 consists of 12 residues. Between the trimmed V and J ends, which lost 6 bases and 2 bases, there was a span of 7 bases. Germline values: CDR1 MNHEY, CDR2 SVGAGI. CDR3 sequence: CASRNRNYGYTF. The CDR3 nucleotides are TGTGCCAGCAGAAACCGGAACTATGGCTACACCTTC.

The chain employs TRBV6-5 and TRBJ2-7; TRBD2 might be the D (5 bases). Germline CDR1 is MNHEY and CDR2 is SVGAGI. The CDR3 extends over 14 amino acids. Trimming removed 5 bases at V and 3 bases at J, with 14 bases between. The CDR3 region has the DNA TGTGCCAGCAGTCCCGAGGGTACCAGCTACGAGCAGTACTTC. Translated, it gives CASSPEGTSYEQYF.

On this clone: The same CDR3 also results from other DNA sequences found in this sample. The J gene is TRBJ2-1, the V gene TRBV5-1, with 13 bases identical to TRBD2. CDR1 and CDR2 (germline): SGHRS, YFSETQ. CDR3 size: 15 residues. The V segment lost 3 bases and the J segment 7 bases; nucleotides outside the gene matches: 4. The CDR3 sequence: CASSSGLAGENEQFF. The CDR3 DNA is TGCGCCAGCAGCTCTGGACTAGCGGGAGAGAATGAGCAGTTCTTC.

The rearrangement links TRBV4-2 to TRBJ1-5; D call uncertain. Trimming took off 0 bases at V and 4 bases at J, with 10 bases between the two ends. There are 15 residues in the CDR3. Germline loops: CDR1 LGHNA, CDR2 YNFKEQ. Here the CDR3 reads CASSQEWRSNQPQHF. CDR3 nucleotide sequence: TGTGCCAGCAGCCAAGAATGGAGGTCAAATCAGCCCCAGCATTTT.

The gene calls are TRBV19 and TRBJ2-7, with D maybe TRBD2 (6 bases). V dropped 5 bases and J dropped 0 bases, with 11 bases sitting between them. CDR1 LNHDA and CDR2 SQIVND come from the germline V gene (reference sequence). CDR3 length: 14 residues. Here the CDR3 DNA reads TGTGCCAGTAGTCTTAGCGGTACCTCCTACGAGCAGTACTTC. It codes for CASSLSGTSYEQYF.

The chain uses TRBV30 and TRBJ1-2; no clear D gene. This CDR3 region has 13 residues. Germline-derived CDR1 and CDR2 are GTSNPN and SVGIG (reference sequence). The V end lost 2 bases, the J end lost 3 bases, and 10 bases lay between the germline ends. CDR3 nucleotides: TGTGCCTGGAGTCTCCCCCCTTACTATGGCTACACCTTC. Protein product: CAWSLPPYYGYTF.

The chain joins TRBV29-1 to TRBJ1-1, with D hard to call. Trimming took 8 bases from V and 3 from J, leaving 10 bases between them. CDR3 length: 11 residues. Germline V gives CDR1 SQVTM, CDR2 ANQGSEA. The DNA of the CDR3 is TGCAGCATGGGAGGTGACACTGAAGCTTTCTTT. Protein: CSMGGDTEAFF. Full variable domain (remainder filled in from reference TRBV29-1 and TRBJ1-1): SAVISQKPSRDICQRGTSLTIQCQVDSQVTMMFWYRQQPGQSLTLIATANQGSEATYESGFVIDKFPISRPNLTFSTLTVSNMSPEDSSIYLCSMGGDTEAFFGQGTRLTVV.

This chain joins TRBV23-1 and TRBJ1-3; no reliable D call. TRBV23-1 is an open reading frame, and its role is uncertain. This CDR3 is 14 amino acids long. The V and J ends lost 4 bases and 0 bases respectively, with 7 bases between them. CDR3 in DNA: TGCGCCAGCAGTCCAGGTGCCTCTGGAAACACCATATATTTT. Translating gives CASSPGASGNTIYF.

This clone was seen more than once but under ten times. The V gene is TRBV11-1, the J gene TRBJ2-3, with 7 bases fitting TRBD1. Trimming at V came to 4 bases and at J to 6 bases, leaving 13 bases not matched to a gene. The CDR3 consists of 16 residues. Germline V CDR1 and CDR2: SGHAT, FQDESV (reference sequence). CDR3: CASSSTTSSRGDTQYF. CDR3 sequence (DNA): TGTGCCAGCAGCTCTACCACGTCTAGCAGGGGGGATACGCAGTATTTT.

The V call is TRBV21-1, the J call TRBJ2-3; the D call TRBD2 from the table was never checked on the DNA. TRBV21-1 is marked as a pseudogene. CDR3 length equals 17 residues. The chain's CDR3 is CASSEMGREGLADTQYF. The CDR3 coding sequence is TGTGCCAGCAGCGAGATGGGTAGAGAGGGTTTGGCAGATACGCAGTATTTT.

The V call is TRBV20-1, the J call TRBJ1-5, with 9 positions matching TRBD1. This CDR3 comprises 14 residues. Per germline, CDR1 DFQATT and CDR2 SNEGSKA (reference sequence). J lost 6 bases, V lost 3 bases, and 6 bases had no gene match. For the CDR3, the DNA is TGCAGTGCTAGTGACGGACAGGGGATTCAGCCCCAGCATTTT. It yields the protein CSASDGQGIQPQHF.

This chain uses TRBV28 with TRBJ2-2; 10 bases line up with TRBD2. The CDR3 loop spans 17 amino acids. In germline, CDR1 is MDHEN, CDR2 SYDVKM. V gave up 3 bases and J gave up 1 base; unmatched junction bases: 5. The CDR3 sequence: CASSFGVAGGNTGELFF. The CDR3 nucleotides read TGTGCCAGCAGTTTCGGAGTAGCGGGGGGGAACACCGGGGAGCTGTTTTTT.

With regard to this clone: At one end, the junction sequence differs from germline, possibly due to a read error. The chain combines TRBV7-7 with TRBJ1-2; maybe TRBD1 (6 bases). The CDR3 is made up of 14 amino acids. CDR1 and CDR2 (germline): SSHAT, FNYEAQ (reference sequence). CDR3 residues: CASSLTGSEYGYTF. The DNA for the CDR3 is TGTGCTAGCAGTCTTACAGGGAGTGAATATGGCTACACCTTC.